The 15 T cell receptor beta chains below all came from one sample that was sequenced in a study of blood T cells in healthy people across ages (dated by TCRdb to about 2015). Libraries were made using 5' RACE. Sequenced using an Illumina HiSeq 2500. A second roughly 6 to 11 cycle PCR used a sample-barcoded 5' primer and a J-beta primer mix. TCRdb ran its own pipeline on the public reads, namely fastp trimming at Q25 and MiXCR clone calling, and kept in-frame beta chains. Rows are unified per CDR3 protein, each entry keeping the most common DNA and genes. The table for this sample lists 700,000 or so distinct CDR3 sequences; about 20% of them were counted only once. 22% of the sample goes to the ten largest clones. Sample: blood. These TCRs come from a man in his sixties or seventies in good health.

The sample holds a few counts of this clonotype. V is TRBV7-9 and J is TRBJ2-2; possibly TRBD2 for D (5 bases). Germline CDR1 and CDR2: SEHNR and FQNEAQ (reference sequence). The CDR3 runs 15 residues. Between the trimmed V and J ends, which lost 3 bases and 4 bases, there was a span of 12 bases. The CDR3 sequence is CASSFRAAGTGELFF. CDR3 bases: TGTGCCAGCAGCTTTCGGGCGGCGGGCACCGGGGAGCTGTTTTTT.

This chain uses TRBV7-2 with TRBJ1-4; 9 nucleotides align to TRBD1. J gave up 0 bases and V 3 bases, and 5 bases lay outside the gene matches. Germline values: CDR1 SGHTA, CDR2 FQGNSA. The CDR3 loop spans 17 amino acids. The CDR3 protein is CASSFPRQGATNEKLFF. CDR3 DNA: TGTGCCAGCAGCTTCCCCAGACAGGGGGCAACTAATGAAAAACTGTTTTTT.

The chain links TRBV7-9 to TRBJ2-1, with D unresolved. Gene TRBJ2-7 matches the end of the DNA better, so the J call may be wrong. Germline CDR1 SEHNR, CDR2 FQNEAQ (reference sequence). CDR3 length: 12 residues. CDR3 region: CASGDLFYEQYF. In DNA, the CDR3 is TGTGCCTCCGGCGATCTATTCTACGAGCAGTACTTC.

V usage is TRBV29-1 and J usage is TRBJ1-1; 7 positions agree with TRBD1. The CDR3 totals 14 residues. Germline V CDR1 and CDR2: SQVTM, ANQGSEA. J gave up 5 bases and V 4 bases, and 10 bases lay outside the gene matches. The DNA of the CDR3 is TGCAGCGTTGGGGGCAGGGGGGATAGTACTGAAGCTTTCTTT. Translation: CSVGGRGDSTEAFF. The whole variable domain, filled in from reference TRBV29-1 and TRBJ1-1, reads SAVISQKPSRDICQRGTSLTIQCQVDSQVTMMFWYRQQPGQSLTLIATANQGSEATYESGFVIDKFPISRPNLTFSTLTVSNMSPEDSSIYLCSVGGRGDSTEAFFGQGTRLTVV.

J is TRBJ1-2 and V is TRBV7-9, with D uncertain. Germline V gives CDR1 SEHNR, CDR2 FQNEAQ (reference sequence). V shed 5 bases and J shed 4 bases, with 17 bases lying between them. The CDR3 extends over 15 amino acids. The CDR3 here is CASSEPTRQFYGYTF. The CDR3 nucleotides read TGTGCCAGCAGCGAACCGACAAGGCAATTCTATGGCTACACCTTC.

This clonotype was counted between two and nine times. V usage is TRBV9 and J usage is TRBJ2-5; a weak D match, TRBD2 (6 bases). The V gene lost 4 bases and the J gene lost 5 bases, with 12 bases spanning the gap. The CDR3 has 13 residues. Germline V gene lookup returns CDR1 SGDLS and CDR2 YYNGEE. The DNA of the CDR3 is TGTGCCAGCAGCAAGGGACTGGGGGAGACCCAGTACTTC. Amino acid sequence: CASSKGLGETQYF.

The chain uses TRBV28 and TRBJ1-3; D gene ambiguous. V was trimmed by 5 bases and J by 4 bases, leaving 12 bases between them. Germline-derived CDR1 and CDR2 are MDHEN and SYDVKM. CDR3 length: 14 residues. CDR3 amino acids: CASSRGPLGNTIYF. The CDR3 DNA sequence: TGTGCCAGCAGTCGAGGTCCGCTCGGAAACACCATATATTTT.

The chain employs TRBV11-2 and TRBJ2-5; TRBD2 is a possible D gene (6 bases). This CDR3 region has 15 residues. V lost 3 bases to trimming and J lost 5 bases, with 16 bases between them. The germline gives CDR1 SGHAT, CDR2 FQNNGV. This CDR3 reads CASSFAGRYRETQYF. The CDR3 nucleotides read TGTGCCAGCAGCTTCGCAGGGAGGTATAGGGAGACCCAGTACTTC.

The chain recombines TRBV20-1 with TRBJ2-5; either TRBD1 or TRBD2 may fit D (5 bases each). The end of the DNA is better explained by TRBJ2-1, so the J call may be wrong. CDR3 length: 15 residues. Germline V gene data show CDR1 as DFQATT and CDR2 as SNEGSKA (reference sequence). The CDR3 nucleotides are TGCAGTGCTAGGCGCCGGGACCGAACTTACAATGAGCAGTTCTTC. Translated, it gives CSARRRDRTYNEQFF.

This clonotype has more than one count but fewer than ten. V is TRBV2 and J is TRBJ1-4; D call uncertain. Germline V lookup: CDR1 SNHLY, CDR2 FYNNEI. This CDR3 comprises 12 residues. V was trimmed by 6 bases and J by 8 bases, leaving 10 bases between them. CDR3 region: CASRSGGEKLFF. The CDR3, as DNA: TGTGCCAGCAGATCGGGTGGAGAAAAACTGTTTTTT. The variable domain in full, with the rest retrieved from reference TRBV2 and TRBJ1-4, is EPEVTQTPSHQVTQMGQEVILRCVPISNHLYFYWYRQILGQKVEFLVSFYNNEISEKSEIFDDQFSVERPDGSNFTLKIRSTKLEDSAMYFCASRSGGEKLFFGSGTQLSVL.

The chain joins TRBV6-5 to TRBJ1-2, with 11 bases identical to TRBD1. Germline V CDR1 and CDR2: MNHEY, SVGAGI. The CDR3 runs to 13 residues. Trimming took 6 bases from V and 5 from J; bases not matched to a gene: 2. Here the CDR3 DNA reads TGTGCCAGCAGGGGACAGGGGGTTTATGGCTACACCTTC. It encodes CASRGQGVYGYTF.

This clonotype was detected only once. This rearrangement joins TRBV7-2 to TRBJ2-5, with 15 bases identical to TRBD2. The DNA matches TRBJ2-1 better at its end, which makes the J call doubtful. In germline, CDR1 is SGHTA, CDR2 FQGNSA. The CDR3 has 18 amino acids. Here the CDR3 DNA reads TGTGCCAGCAGCTTAGACCCCGGACTAGCGGGAGGGCCTAGTGAGCAGTTCTTC. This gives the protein CASSLDPGLAGGPSEQFF.

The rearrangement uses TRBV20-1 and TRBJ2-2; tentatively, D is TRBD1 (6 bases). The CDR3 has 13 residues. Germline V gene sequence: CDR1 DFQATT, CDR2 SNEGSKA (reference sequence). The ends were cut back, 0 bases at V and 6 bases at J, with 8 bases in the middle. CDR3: CSARDGQPGELFF. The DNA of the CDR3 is TGCAGTGCTAGAGATGGACAGCCCGGGGAGCTGTTTTTT.

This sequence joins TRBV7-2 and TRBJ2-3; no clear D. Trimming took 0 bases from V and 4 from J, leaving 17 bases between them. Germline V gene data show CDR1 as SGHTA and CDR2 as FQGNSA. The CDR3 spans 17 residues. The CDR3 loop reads CASSLADGPMAADTQYF. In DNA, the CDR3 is TGTGCCAGCAGCTTAGCCGATGGGCCGATGGCCGCAGATACGCAGTATTTT.

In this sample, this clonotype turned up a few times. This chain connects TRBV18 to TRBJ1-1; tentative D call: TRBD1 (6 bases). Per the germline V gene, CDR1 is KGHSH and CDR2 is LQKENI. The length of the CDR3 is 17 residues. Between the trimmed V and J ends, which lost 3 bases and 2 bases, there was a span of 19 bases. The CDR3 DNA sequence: TGTGCCAGCTCACCCGGGAGGGGGGTAACGGGTAACACTGAAGCTTTCTTT. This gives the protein CASSPGRGVTGNTEAFF.